The following is a TCR beta chain sequence with its context. Its matching antigen is unknown. TCRdb's copy holds only in-frame clones and misses some; the assay was immunoSEQ multiplex PCR. Of 64,000 or so clones listed, 80% to 85% are singletons. This sample stems from a study of T cell responses to AZD1222 COVID-19 vaccine. Points from the study as a whole: At baseline, just a handful of AZD1222 recipients tested seropositive.

The clonotype originates from an adult in good health. Sequences were derived from peripheral blood, sampled on day 0 of AZD1222 vaccination.

The CDR3 protein is CASRTGTGSNQPQHF. In DNA, the CDR3 is TGTGCCAGCAGGACCGGTACAGGAAGCAATCAGCCCCAGCATTTT. The J gene is TRBJ1-5, the V gene TRBV7-8, with D possibly being TRBD1 (5 bases). Trimming pared 6 bases from V and 1 base from J, leaving 13 bases between. CDR1 is SGHVS and CDR2 is FQNEAQ in the germline V gene. The CDR3 covers 15 residues.